These 32 T cell receptor beta chains share one sample of origin, sequenced in a study of technical replicates of blood from a handful of donors. Here immunoSEQ multiplex PCR was the method, and the copy in TCRdb shows in-frame clones only, minus some. The table includes 70,000 to 95,000 clones, approximately 97% detected once. The sample comprised T cells isolated from PBMCs. The receptors originated from a human donor in good health.

This clone was detected once. This rearrangement joins TRBV2 to TRBJ2-5; D call uncertain. This CDR3 is 13 amino acids long. Germline V gives CDR1 SNHLY, CDR2 FYNNEI. V dropped 4 bases and J dropped 5 bases, with 11 bases sitting between them. CDR3 sequence: CASSGAGWETQYF. The CDR3 coding sequence is TGTGCCAGCAGTGGTGCCGGTTGGGAGACCCAGTACTTC.

The chain links TRBV5-1 to TRBJ1-2, with no clear D. Trimming took 3 bases from V and 1 from J, leaving 13 bases between them. From germline, CDR1 is SGHRS and CDR2 YFSETQ. This CDR3 spans 15 amino acids. The CDR3 loop reads CASSWEVDGNYGYTF. The DNA for the CDR3 is TGCGCCAGCAGCTGGGAGGTTGACGGTAACTATGGCTACACCTTC.

The chain links TRBV6-6 to TRBJ2-7; possible D gene TRBD1, 5 bases. There are 14 residues in the CDR3. Trimming shortened V by 6 bases and J by 3 bases, and 15 bases separated the two germline ends. CDR1 and CDR2 (germline): MNHNY, SVGAGI (reference sequence). The CDR3 region has the DNA TGTGCCAGCAGGACTCCCCAGGGTATCTACGAGCAGTACTTC. Protein sequence: CASRTPQGIYEQYF.

The chain combines TRBV14 with TRBJ2-5; TRBD1 matches at 12 bases. The V gene end was trimmed by 0 bases and the J gene end by 5 bases; junction bases not matched to a gene: 13. This CDR3 contains 19 residues. Germline V gene sequence: CDR1 SGHDN, CDR2 FVKESK. The CDR3 reads CASSQDGTGGFGDWETQYF. For the CDR3, the DNA is TGTGCCAGCAGCCAAGATGGGACAGGGGGCTTCGGAGATTGGGAGACCCAGTACTTC.

The rearrangement uses TRBV29-1 and TRBJ2-7, with D possibly matching TRBD1 (5 bases). Trimming removed 2 bases at V and 4 bases at J, with 18 bases between. This CDR3 spans 15 amino acids. Germline CDR1 is SQVTM and CDR2 is ANQGSEA. The CDR3 DNA is TGCAGCGTTGAAAGTAAAGGACATTCCTCTTACGAGCAGTACTTC. It translates to CSVESKGHSSYEQYF.

V gene TRBV7-9 combines with J gene TRBJ1-4, with TRBD1 as a possible D gene (5 bases). The germline V gene encodes CDR1 SEHNR and CDR2 FQNEAQ (reference sequence). V was pared by 0 bases and J by 1 base, with 9 bases between. This CDR3 comprises 16 residues. CDR3 in amino acids: CASSLAIGETNEKLFF. DNA for the CDR3: TGTGCCAGCAGCTTAGCGATAGGGGAAACTAATGAAAAACTGTTTTTT.

The V call is TRBV13, the J call TRBJ2-1, with 8 bases matching TRBD2. With 2 bases clipped from V and 6 bases from J, the junction kept 9 bases outside the gene matches. CDR1 and CDR2 from the germline V gene are PRHDT and FYEKMQ (reference sequence). CDR3 length: 16 amino acids. The CDR3 protein is CASSLTNPAGANEQFF. The DNA for the CDR3 is TGTGCCAGCAGCTTAACAAATCCAGCGGGAGCCAATGAGCAGTTCTTC. Complete variable domain (other parts from reference TRBV13 and TRBJ2-1): AAGVIQSPRHLIKEKRETATLKCYPIPRHDTVYWYQQGPGQDPQFLISFYEKMQSDKGSIPDRFSAQQFSDYHSELNMSSLELGDSALYFCASSLTNPAGANEQFFGPGTRLTVL.

The chain combines TRBV27 with TRBJ1-2; D might be TRBD1 (6 bases). This CDR3 has 13 residues. Trimming left V 4 bases short and J 0 bases short, with 6 bases between. The germline V gene has CDR1 MNHEY and CDR2 SMNVEV (reference sequence). The CDR3: CASSWDTNYGYTF. CDR3 DNA sequence: TGTGCCAGCAGTTGGGACACTAACTATGGCTACACCTTC.

CDR3 residues: CASSQGGPFTDTQYF. The CDR3 DNA sequence: TGTGCCAGCAGCCAAGGAGGCCCTTTCACAGATACGCAGTATTTT. J is TRBJ2-3 and V is TRBV7-6; tentatively, D is TRBD2 (5 bases). Trimming removed 5 bases from V and 2 bases from J, with 14 bases in between. The CDR3 spans 15 residues. Germline V gene data show CDR1 as SGHVS and CDR2 as FNYEAQ.

On this clone itself: The junction departs from germline at one end; a sequencing error may be responsible. V and J are TRBV5-1 and TRBJ2-7; 8 bases map to TRBD2. CDR1 SGHRS and CDR2 YFSETQ come from the germline V gene. This CDR3 is 13 amino acids long. The CDR3 sequence is CASSLVSGTAQYF. The CDR3 coding sequence is TGCGCCAGCAGTTTGGTTAGCGGGACCGCTCAGTACTTC.

CDR3 DNA: TGTGCCAGTCGGACAGTCAGGGCCTACGAGCAGTACTTC. This sequence encodes CASRTVRAYEQYF. The V gene is TRBV28, the J gene TRBJ2-7, with a weak D call TRBD1 (6 bases). The CDR3 consists of 13 residues. V gave up 9 bases and J gave up 2 bases, with 14 bases separating them. Germline CDR1 reads MDHEN; CDR2 reads SYDVKM.

This chain uses TRBV11-2 with TRBJ2-4; D is ambiguous. The CDR3 covers 11 residues. Germline assignment: CDR1 SGHAT and CDR2 FQNNGV. V lost 5 bases to trimming and J lost 6 bases, with 5 bases between them. In DNA form, the CDR3 reads TGTGCCAGCAGCAGGAGAAACATTCAGTACTTC. It is translated as CASSRRNIQYF.

The chain combines TRBV19 with TRBJ1-5; D might be TRBD1 (5 bases). The CDR3 spans 16 residues. Germline lookup yields CDR1 LNHDA and CDR2 SQIVND (reference sequence). V dropped 4 bases and J dropped 6 bases, with 19 bases sitting between them. The CDR3 DNA reads TGTGCCAGTAGTACGACAGTTGCGGGGTTTGGTCAGCCCCAGCATTTT. As protein: CASSTTVAGFGQPQHF.

The rearrangement links TRBV10-3 to TRBJ1-5; possible D gene TRBD1, 5 bases. The CDR3 sequence is 15 residues long. Germline V CDR1 and CDR2: ENHRY, SYGVKD. V lost 0 bases and J 2 bases, leaving 8 bases between the germline ends. The CDR3, as DNA: TGTGCCATCAGTGAGTCGATAGGGGGCAATCAGCCCCAGCATTTT. Amino acids: CAISESIGGNQPQHF.

The chain recombines TRBV5-5 with TRBJ2-7; D not certain. The CDR3 totals 11 residues. Germline V lookup: CDR1 SGHKS, CDR2 YYEKEE (reference sequence). Trimming stripped 4 bases from V and 7 bases from J, with 9 bases between. The CDR3 loop reads CASSLAREQYF. The DNA for the CDR3 is TGTGCCAGCAGCCTGGCCCGGGAGCAGTACTTC.

This chain links TRBV18 with TRBJ2-7, with 9 bases aligning to TRBD2. The germline V gene encodes CDR1 KGHSH and CDR2 LQKENI. CDR3 length: 14 residues. With V trimmed by 3 bases and J by 2 bases, 2 bases remained unmatched. The chain's CDR3 is CASSPSSGAYEQYF. The CDR3 DNA sequence: TGTGCCAGCTCACCTTCTAGCGGGGCCTACGAGCAGTACTTC.

The CDR3 loop reads CASSQEFWQGNYGYTF. CDR3 in DNA: TGCGCCAGCAGCCAAGAATTTTGGCAGGGCAACTATGGCTACACCTTC. The chain is built from TRBV4-3 and TRBJ1-2; tentatively, D is TRBD1 (5 bases). Between the trimmed V and J ends, which lost 0 bases and 2 bases, there was a span of 13 bases. Germline loops: CDR1 LGHNA, CDR2 YSLEER. CDR3 size: 16 residues.

V gene TRBV6-1 combines with J gene TRBJ1-1; D not certain. The CDR3 covers 18 residues. V was cut by 1 base and J by 0 bases, with 18 bases left in between. Per germline, CDR1 MNHNS and CDR2 SASEGT. CDR3 amino acids: CASSEGRAAGLMNTEAFF. DNA of the CDR3: TGTGCCAGCAGTGAAGGGCGGGCAGCTGGGTTAATGAACACTGAAGCTTTCTTT.

About this clone itself: The junction departs from germline at one end; a sequencing error may be responsible. This sequence joins TRBV7-7 and TRBJ2-5; D is unresolved. The CDR3 totals 13 residues. Germline V lookup: CDR1 SSHAT, CDR2 FNYEAQ (reference sequence). DNA for the CDR3: TGTGCTAGCAGCTTAGCCCTTCAAGAGACCCAGTACTTC. It specifies CASSLALQETQYF.

V usage is TRBV6-1 and J usage is TRBJ2-1; unclear D gene. Germline CDR1 is MNHNS and CDR2 is SASEGT. The CDR3 extends over 12 amino acids. The V end lost 3 bases, the J end lost 13 bases, and 13 bases lay between the germline ends. In nucleotides, the CDR3 is TGTGCCAGCAGTGAGTCGGGTCTGGCACAGTTCTTC. Translation: CASSESGLAQFF.

The gene calls are TRBV30 and TRBJ1-5, with TRBD1 matching 10 bases. V lost 2 bases and J lost 3; bases outside the gene matches: 4. Per germline, CDR1 GTSNPN and CDR2 SVGIG (reference sequence). CDR3 length equals 15 residues. CDR3 amino acids: CAWSLGQGINQPQHF. CDR3 DNA: TGTGCCTGGAGTTTGGGACAGGGGATCAATCAGCCCCAGCATTTT.

The J gene is TRBJ2-1, the V gene TRBV29-1, with 11 positions matching TRBD2. The junction had 6 bases not matched to a gene; V was cut back by 2 bases and J by 6 bases. CDR1 is SQVTM, CDR2 ANQGSEA, per germline. This CDR3 is 15 amino acids long. CDR3 nucleotide sequence: TGCAGCGTTGAATGGGTAGCGGGAGGGCCCAATGAGCAGTTCTTC. It yields the protein CSVEWVAGGPNEQFF.

The J gene is TRBJ2-5, the V gene TRBV5-4, with D possibly being TRBD2 (6 bases). Per the germline V gene, CDR1 is SGHNT and CDR2 is YYREEE (reference sequence). Trimming cost V 4 bases and J 3 bases, with 10 bases left between them. The CDR3 length is 13 residues. The CDR3 DNA reads as TGTGCCAGCAGCCCGGGACTTGAAGAGACCCAGTACTTC. This codes for CASSPGLEETQYF.

The rearrangement uses TRBV5-6 and TRBJ1-3; 11 bases align to TRBD1. The V segment lost 4 bases and the J segment 2 bases; nucleotides outside the gene matches: 8. The CDR3 is 17 residues long. Looked up from germline, CDR1 is SGHDT and CDR2 is YYEEEE. As DNA, the CDR3 is TGTGCCAGCAGCCCCGACTTGGGACAGGGGGCTGGAAACACCATATATTTT. Translation gives CASSPDLGQGAGNTIYF. Supplemented by reference TRBV5-6 and TRBJ1-3, the full variable domain reads DAGVTQSPTHLIKTRGQQVTLRCSPKSGHDTVSWYQQALGQGPQFIFQYYEEEERQRGNFPDRFSGHQFPNYSSELNVNALLLGDSALYLCASSPDLGQGAGNTIYFGEGSWLTVV.

The V and J genes are TRBV13 and TRBJ2-7; D gene unclear. The germline V gene has CDR1 PRHDT and CDR2 FYEKMQ (reference sequence). The CDR3 is 14 amino acids. Trimming left V 2 bases short and J 5 bases short, with 13 bases between. CDR3 bases: TGTGCCAGCAGCTTATATGGTTTTCAGGACGAGCAGTACTTC. Translation gives CASSLYGFQDEQYF. The full variable domain, its missing parts supplied by reference TRBV13 and TRBJ2-7, is AAGVIQSPRHLIKEKRETATLKCYPIPRHDTVYWYQQGPGQDPQFLISFYEKMQSDKGSIPDRFSAQQFSDYHSELNMSSLELGDSALYFCASSLYGFQDEQYFGPGTRLTVT.

This chain links TRBV7-8 with TRBJ1-5, with 8 bases aligning to TRBD1. The CDR3 runs 15 residues. After removal of 1 base from V and 6 bases from J, the junction contained 5 bases not matched to a gene. Germline CDR1 and CDR2: SGHVS and FQNEAQ. CDR3 residues: CASSLVSTGVQPQHF. The CDR3 DNA follows: TGTGCCAGCAGCTTAGTATCGACAGGGGTTCAGCCCCAGCATTTT.

This rearrangement joins TRBV27 to TRBJ2-2, with a tentative D call TRBD1 (6 bases). V lost 8 bases, J lost 3 bases, and 13 bases lay in between. The CDR3 length is 14 residues. The germline CDR1 and CDR2 sequences are MNHEY and SMNVEV (reference sequence). The CDR3 nucleotides read TGTGCCAGCCGCGAACAGGGTCACACCGGGGAGCTGTTTTTT. The encoded protein is CASREQGHTGELFF.

V is TRBV27 and J is TRBJ2-1; D call uncertain. Per the germline V gene, CDR1 is MNHEY and CDR2 is SMNVEV (reference sequence). Trimming stripped 0 bases from V and 4 bases from J, with 13 bases between. This CDR3 spans 16 amino acids. CDR3 loop: CASSLSKLYGYNEQFF. In DNA, the CDR3 is TGTGCCAGCAGTTTATCGAAACTATACGGGTACAATGAGCAGTTCTTC.

V gene TRBV9 combines with J gene TRBJ1-1, with D possibly matching TRBD1 (6 bases). The V gene's germline CDR1 is SGDLS and CDR2 YYNGEE. The V end lost 3 bases, the J end lost 0 bases, and 12 bases lay between the germline ends. This CDR3 is 15 amino acids long. Written as DNA, the CDR3 is TGTGCCAGCAGCGGGCAACAGGGATTGAACACTGAAGCTTTCTTT. The encoded protein is CASSGQQGLNTEAFF.

This clone turned up a few times. The chain links TRBV5-1 to TRBJ2-3; 7 bases agree with TRBD2. V was clipped by 5 bases and J by 2 bases; unmatched bases: 8. CDR1 SGHRS and CDR2 YFSETQ come from the germline V gene. This CDR3 region has 15 residues. The CDR3: CASRNSGSNTDTQYF. In DNA form, the CDR3 reads TGCGCCAGCAGGAATAGCGGGTCGAACACAGATACGCAGTATTTT.

The chain employs TRBV7-2 and TRBJ1-1; TRBD1 might be the D (6 bases). CDR1 SGHTA and CDR2 FQGNSA come from the germline V gene. The CDR3 runs to 14 residues. V lost 5 bases, J lost 4 bases, and 14 bases lay in between. CDR3 residues: CASSLLQGTTEAFF. The CDR3 nucleotides are TGTGCCAGCAGCCTCTTACAGGGAACCACTGAAGCTTTCTTT. Full variable domain (missing parts from reference TRBV7-2 and TRBJ1-1): GAGVSQSPSNKVTEKGKDVELRCDPISGHTALYWYRQSLGQGLEFLIYFQGNSAPDKSGLPSDRFSAERTGGSVSTLTIQRTQQEDSAVYLCASSLLQGTTEAFFGQGTRLTVV.

The V gene is TRBV6-4, the J gene TRBJ2-1; D perhaps matches TRBD1 (6 bases). V was cut by 4 bases and J by 0 bases, with 10 bases left in between. The CDR3 length is 15 residues. CDR1 is MRHNA, CDR2 SNTAGT, per germline. In DNA form, the CDR3 reads TGTGCCAGCAGTGCTCAGGACAGCTCCTACAATGAGCAGTTCTTC. It translates to CASSAQDSSYNEQFF.